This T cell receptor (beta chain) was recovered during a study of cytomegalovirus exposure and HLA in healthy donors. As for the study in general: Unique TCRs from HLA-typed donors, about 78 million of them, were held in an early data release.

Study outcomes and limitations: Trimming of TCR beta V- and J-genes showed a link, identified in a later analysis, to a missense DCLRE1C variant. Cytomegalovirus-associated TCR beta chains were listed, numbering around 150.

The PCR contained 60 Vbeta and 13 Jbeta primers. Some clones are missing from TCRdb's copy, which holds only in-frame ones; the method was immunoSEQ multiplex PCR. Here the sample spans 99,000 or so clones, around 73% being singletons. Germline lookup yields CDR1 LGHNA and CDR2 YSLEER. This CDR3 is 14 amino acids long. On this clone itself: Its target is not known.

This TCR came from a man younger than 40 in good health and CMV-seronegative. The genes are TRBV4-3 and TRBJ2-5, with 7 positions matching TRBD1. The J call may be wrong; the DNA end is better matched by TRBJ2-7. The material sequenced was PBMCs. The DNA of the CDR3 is TGCGCCAGCAGCCAGATACAGGGGTCGTACGAGCAGTACTTC. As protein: CASSQIQGSYEQYF.